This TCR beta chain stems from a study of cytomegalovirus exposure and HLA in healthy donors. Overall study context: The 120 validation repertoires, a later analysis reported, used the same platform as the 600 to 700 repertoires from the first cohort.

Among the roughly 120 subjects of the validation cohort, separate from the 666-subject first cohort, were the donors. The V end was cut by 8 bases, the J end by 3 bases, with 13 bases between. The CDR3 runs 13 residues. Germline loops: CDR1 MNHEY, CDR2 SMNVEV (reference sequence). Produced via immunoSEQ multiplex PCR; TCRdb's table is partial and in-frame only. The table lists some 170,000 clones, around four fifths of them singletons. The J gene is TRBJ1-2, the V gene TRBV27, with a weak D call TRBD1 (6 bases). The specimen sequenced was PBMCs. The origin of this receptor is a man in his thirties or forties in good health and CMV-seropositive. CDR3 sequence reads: CASSARGDYGYTF. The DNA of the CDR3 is TGTGCCAGCTCCGCCAGGGGTGACTATGGCTACACCTTC.